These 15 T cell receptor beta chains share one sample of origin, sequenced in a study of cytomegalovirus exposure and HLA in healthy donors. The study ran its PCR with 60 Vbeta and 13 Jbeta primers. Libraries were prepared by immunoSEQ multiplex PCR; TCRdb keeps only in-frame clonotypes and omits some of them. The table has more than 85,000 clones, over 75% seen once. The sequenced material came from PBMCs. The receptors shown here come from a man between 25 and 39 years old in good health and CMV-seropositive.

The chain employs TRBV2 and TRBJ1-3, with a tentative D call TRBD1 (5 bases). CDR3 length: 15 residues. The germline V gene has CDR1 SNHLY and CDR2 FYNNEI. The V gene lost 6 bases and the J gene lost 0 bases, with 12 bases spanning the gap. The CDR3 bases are TGTGCCAGCAGCCTGACAGAATCCTCTGGAAACACCATATATTTT. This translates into CASSLTESSGNTIYF.

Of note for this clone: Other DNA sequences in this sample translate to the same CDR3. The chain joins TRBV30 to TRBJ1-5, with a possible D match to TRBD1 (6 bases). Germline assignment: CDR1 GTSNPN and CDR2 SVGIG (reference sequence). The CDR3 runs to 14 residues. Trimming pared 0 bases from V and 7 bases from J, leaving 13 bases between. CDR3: CAWSVSGGGQPQHF. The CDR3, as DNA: TGTGCCTGGAGTGTATCGGGGGGCGGGCAGCCCCAGCATTTT.

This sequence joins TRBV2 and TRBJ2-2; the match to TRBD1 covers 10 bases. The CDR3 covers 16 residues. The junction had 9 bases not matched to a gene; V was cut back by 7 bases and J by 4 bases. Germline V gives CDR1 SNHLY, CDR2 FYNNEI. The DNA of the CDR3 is TGTGCCAGCACCCCCGGGACAGGGGTGGGCACCGGGGAGCTGTTTTTT. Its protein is CASTPGTGVGTGELFF.

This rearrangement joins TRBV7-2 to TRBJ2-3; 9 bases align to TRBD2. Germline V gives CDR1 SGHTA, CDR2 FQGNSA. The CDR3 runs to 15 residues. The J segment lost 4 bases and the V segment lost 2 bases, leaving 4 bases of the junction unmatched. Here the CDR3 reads CASSLLAGYSDTQYF. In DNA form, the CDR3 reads TGTGCCAGCAGCTTACTAGCGGGGTACTCAGATACGCAGTATTTT.

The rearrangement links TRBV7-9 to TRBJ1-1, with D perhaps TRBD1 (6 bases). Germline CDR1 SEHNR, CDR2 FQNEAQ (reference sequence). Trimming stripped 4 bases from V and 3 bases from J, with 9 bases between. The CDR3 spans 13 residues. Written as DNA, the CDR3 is TGTGCCAGCAGCTCTGGACAGCACACTGAAGCTTTCTTT. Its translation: CASSSGQHTEAFF.

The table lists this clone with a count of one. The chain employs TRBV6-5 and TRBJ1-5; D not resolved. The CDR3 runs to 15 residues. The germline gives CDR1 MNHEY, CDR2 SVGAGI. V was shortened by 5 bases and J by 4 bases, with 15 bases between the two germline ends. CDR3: CASSKTLRGNQPQHF. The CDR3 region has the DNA TGTGCCAGCAGTAAGACCCTACGGGGTAATCAGCCCCAGCATTTT.

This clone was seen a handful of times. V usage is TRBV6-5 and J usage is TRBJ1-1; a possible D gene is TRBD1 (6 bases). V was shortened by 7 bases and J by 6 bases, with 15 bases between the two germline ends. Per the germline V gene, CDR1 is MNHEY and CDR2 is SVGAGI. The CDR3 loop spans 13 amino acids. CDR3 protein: CASTLDSFSEAFF. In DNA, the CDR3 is TGTGCCAGCACCCTGGACAGTTTTTCTGAAGCTTTCTTT.

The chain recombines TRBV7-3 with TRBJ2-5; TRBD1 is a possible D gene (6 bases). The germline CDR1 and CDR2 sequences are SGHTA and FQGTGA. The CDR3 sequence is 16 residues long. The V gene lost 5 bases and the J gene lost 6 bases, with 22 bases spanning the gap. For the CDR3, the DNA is TGTGCCAGCAGCCAACTGGACAGAGTTTGGGTAAAGACCCAGTACTTC. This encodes CASSQLDRVWVKTQYF. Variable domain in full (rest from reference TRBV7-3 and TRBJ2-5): GAGVSQTPSNKVTEKGKYVELRCDPISGHTALYWYRQSLGQGPEFLIYFQGTGAADDSGLPNDRFFAVRPEGSVSTLKIQRTERGDSAVYLCASSQLDRVWVKTQYFGPGTRLLVL.

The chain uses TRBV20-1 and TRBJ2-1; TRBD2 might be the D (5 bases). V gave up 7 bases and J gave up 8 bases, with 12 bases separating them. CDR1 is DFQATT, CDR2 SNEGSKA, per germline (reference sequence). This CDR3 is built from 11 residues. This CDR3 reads CSVPTGDEQFF. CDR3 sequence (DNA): TGCAGTGTCCCTACCGGGGATGAGCAGTTCTTC.

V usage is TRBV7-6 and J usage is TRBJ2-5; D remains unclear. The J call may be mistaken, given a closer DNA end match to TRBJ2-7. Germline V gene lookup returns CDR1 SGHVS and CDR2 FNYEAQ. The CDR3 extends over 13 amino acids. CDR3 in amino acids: CASSLAQAREQYF. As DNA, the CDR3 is TGTGCCAGCAGCTTAGCGCAAGCCCGCGAGCAGTACTTC.

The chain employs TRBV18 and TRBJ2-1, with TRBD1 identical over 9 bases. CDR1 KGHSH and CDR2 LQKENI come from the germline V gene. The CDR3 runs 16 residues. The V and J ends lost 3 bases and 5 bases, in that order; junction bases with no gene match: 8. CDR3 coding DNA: TGTGCCAGCTCACCTATAGGACAGGGGTCGCACAATGAGCAGTTCTTC. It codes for CASSPIGQGSHNEQFF.

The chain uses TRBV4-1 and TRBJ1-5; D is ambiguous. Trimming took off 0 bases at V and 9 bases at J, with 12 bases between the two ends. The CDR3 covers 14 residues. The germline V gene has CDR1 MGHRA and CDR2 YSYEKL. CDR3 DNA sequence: TGCGCCAGCAGCCAAGAATCTTACCTAGGGCCCCAGCATTTT. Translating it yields CASSQESYLGPQHF.

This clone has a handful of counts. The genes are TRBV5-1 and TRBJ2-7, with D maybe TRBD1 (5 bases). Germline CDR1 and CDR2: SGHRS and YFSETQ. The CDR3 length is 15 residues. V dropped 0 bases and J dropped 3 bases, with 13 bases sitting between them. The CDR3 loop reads CASSLGGLLNYEQYF. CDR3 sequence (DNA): TGCGCCAGCAGCTTGGGGGGCCTCCTCAACTACGAGCAGTACTTC.

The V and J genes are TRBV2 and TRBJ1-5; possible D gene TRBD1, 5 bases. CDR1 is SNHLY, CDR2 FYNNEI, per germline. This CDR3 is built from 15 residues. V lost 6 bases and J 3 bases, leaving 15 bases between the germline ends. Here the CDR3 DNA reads TGTGCCAGCAGGGACTCGGCGGGACTCAATCAGCCCCAGCATTTT. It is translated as CASRDSAGLNQPQHF. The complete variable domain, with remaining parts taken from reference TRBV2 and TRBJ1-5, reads EPEVTQTPSHQVTQMGQEVILRCVPISNHLYFYWYRQILGQKVEFLVSFYNNEISEKSEIFDDQFSVERPDGSNFTLKIRSTKLEDSAMYFCASRDSAGLNQPQHFGDGTRLSIL.

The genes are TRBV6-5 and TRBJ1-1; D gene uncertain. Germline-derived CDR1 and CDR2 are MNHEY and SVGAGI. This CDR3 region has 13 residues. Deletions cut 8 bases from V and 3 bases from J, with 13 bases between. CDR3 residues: CASRGGWDTEAFF. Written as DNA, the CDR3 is TGTGCCAGCCGAGGTGGGTGGGACACTGAAGCTTTCTTT.